This T cell receptor (beta chain) was captured by sequencing in a study of T cells in Graves' hyperthyroidism and ophthalmopathy. Study observations and caveats: Progression to ophthalmopathy was predicted a median of 6.5 months early.

This clonotype has a count of ten or more. Its antigen is unknown. TCR beta CDR3 regions were amplified from RNA. Initially, a first-round RT-PCR of the TCR CDR3 employed the HTBI primer set. TCRdb called the multiplex PCR reads again in MiXCR, with one record for every CDR3 protein. The sample includes 550,000 to 850,000 distinct CDR3 sequences, 15% to 20% seen only once; the top ten take around 17%. The V gene lost 0 bases and the J gene lost 5 bases, with 18 bases spanning the gap. Germline CDR1 SEHNR, CDR2 FQNEAQ (reference sequence). The CDR3 is 17 amino acids. Patients showing uncontrolled infection, other autoimmune disease, pregnancy or lactation were ineligible. The diagnoses drew upon clinical symptoms, serum thyroxine and TRAb, thyroid ultrasound and orbital computed tomography. Each 10 ml fresh peripheral blood draw supplied the PBMCs.

Sequencing was performed on blood. This TCR came from a woman aged 50 to 60 with Graves' hyperthyroidism that later progressed to Graves' ophthalmopathy. The chain is built from TRBV7-9 and TRBJ2-3; D possibly corresponds to TRBD2 (7 bases). The CDR3 DNA reads TGTGCCAGCAGCTTAGCGCATCTGGGGGGGCCCGGAGATACGCAGTATTTT. Residues: CASSLAHLGGPGDTQYF.